This is a list of T cell receptor beta chains from one sample in a study of cytomegalovirus exposure and HLA in healthy donors. Sequenced by immunoSEQ multiplex PCR; TCRdb stores in-frame clones only, minus some. The table has 120,000 to 150,000 clones, 65% to 80% seen once. What was sequenced was PBMCs. These receptors were taken from a man in his forties or fifties in good health and CMV-seropositive. Each CDR3 is given with its conserved first and last residue. A D gene is named only where the DNA matches it firmly. Size tells how often a clone was seen (once, few, many) or the class of an expanded clone, and some rows leave it out.

size	V	J	D	DNA	CDR3
NA	TRBV4-2	TRBJ1-2	TRBD1	TGTGCCAGCAGCCAAGAAACTGGGACAGGGTCGGGCTACACCTTC	CASSQETGTGSGYTF
NA	TRBV11-2	TRBJ1-1	NA	TGTGCCAGCAGCCCCCGGGGGGGAGAGAACACTGAAGCTTTCTTT	CASSPRGGENTEAFF
NA	TRBV10-1	TRBJ2-7	TRBD2	TGCGCCAGCAGTGACCTAGCGGATGGGAGCTCCTACGAGCAGTACTTC	CASSDLADGSSYEQYF
NA	TRBV10-1	TRBJ2-1	TRBD2	TGCGCCAGCAGAGGCGGGAGGCCCTACAATGAGCAGTTCTTC	CASRGGRPYNEQFF
NA	TRBV4-3	TRBJ2-1	NA	TGCGCCAGCAGCCAACATGGGCTCACCTACAATGAGCAGTTCTTC	CASSQHGLTYNEQFF
NA	TRBV15	TRBJ2-1	NA	TGTGCCACCAGCAGAGGGGACTCATGGGAGCAGTTCTTC	CATSRGDSWEQFF
NA	TRBV19	TRBJ1-2	TRBD1	TGTGCCAGTAGTATAGCTCCGACAGGGGGCCCCTATGGCTACACCTTC	CASSIAPTGGPYGYTF
NA	TRBV15	TRBJ2-1	TRBD2	TGTGCCACCAACCGAGGCAGAGCTAGCGGGAGAGTAAACAATGAGCAGTTCTTC	CATNRGRASGRVNNEQFF
once	TRBV9	TRBJ2-3	TRBD1	TGTGCCAGCAGCGCAACAGGGGCAGATACGCAGTATTTT	CASSATGADTQYF
NA	TRBV27	TRBJ2-7	TRBD2	TGTGCCAGCAGTGGACTAGCCACCTACGAGCAGTACTTC	CASSGLATYEQYF
NA	TRBV10-3	TRBJ2-3	NA	TGTGCCATCAGGGGAGAAATAACAGATACGCAGTATTTT	CAIRGEITDTQYF
NA	TRBV5-1	TRBJ2-3	TRBD2	TGCGCCAGCAGCTTGGGAGCGGGAGATTCCTCGGATACGCAGTATTTT	CASSLGAGDSSDTQYF
few	TRBV2	TRBJ1-4	TRBD1	TGTGCCAGCAGTGAAATGAGGGGGCTGGGGGAAAAACTGTTTTTT	CASSEMRGLGEKLFF
once	TRBV28	TRBJ2-7	NA	TGTGCCAGCAGTTACCCTAGACAGGACACCTACGAGCAGTACTTC	CASSYPRQDTYEQYF
few	TRBV11-2	TRBJ2-5	TRBD2	TGTGCCAGCAGCTTTAGCGGGCTCCAAGAGACCCAGTACTTC	CASSFSGLQETQYF
NA	TRBV5-6	TRBJ2-3	TRBD2	TGTGCCAGCAGCTTGGCCTTACTAGCGGGAGGAATAGATACGCAGTATTTT	CASSLALLAGGIDTQYF
once	TRBV7-2	TRBJ2-1	TRBD1	TGTGCCAGCAGCACCCGACAGGGTCTCATATACAATGAGCAGTTCTTC	CASSTRQGLIYNEQFF
NA	TRBV10-3	TRBJ2-1	TRBD2	TGTGCCATCAGGGGTCAAGTAGCGGGTGGTTTGGCTTCCTACAATGAGCAGTTCTTC	CAIRGQVAGGLASYNEQFF
NA	TRBV28	TRBJ1-3	NA	TGTGCCAGCAGTTTAGGGAGAGAAGACACCATATATTTT	CASSLGREDTIYF
NA	TRBV28	TRBJ1-2	TRBD1	TGTGCCAACGCCGCTAGGGGGCCCTATGGCTACACCTTC	CANAARGPYGYTF
NA	TRBV11-2	TRBJ2-7	NA	TGTGCCAGCAGCTTAGGGGGACTTAGCTCCTACGAGCAGTACTTC	CASSLGGLSSYEQYF
NA	TRBV2	TRBJ1-4	NA	TGTGCCGGCAGGGGCACTAATGAAAAACTGTTTTTT	CAGRGTNEKLFF
NA	TRBV18	TRBJ2-1	NA	TGTGCCAGCTCACCGCAGGGTGGAAATGAGCAGTTCTTC	CASSPQGGNEQFF
NA	TRBV6-5	TRBJ1-2	NA	TGTGCCAGCAGTTACAGGGGGGGCTACACCTTC	CASSYRGGYTF
NA	TRBV5-5	TRBJ2-1	NA	TGTGCCAGCAGCTTAGTAGCGGTTAGCTCCTACAATGAGCAGTTCTTC	CASSLVAVSSYNEQFF